The 23 T cell receptor beta chains below come from one sample, sequenced in a study of T cells in Graves' hyperthyroidism and ophthalmopathy. From RNA transcripts, TCR beta CDR3 regions were amplified. The HTBI primer set served for first-round RT-PCR of the TCR CDR3. Each CDR3 protein is one row after TCRdb ran MiXCR on the multiplex PCR reads. The sample holds 300,000 to 400,000 distinct CDR3 sequences, less than 15% seen once. The sequencing input was blood. The receptors derive from a woman aged 18-30 years with Graves' hyperthyroidism.

On this clonotype: The junction departs from germline at one end; a sequencing error may be responsible. The V and J genes are TRBV5-4 and TRBJ1-6; D is possibly TRBD1 (6 bases). This CDR3 comprises 15 residues. The germline V gene has CDR1 SGHNT and CDR2 YYREEE (reference sequence). The CDR3 region has the DNA TGTGCCGGCAGCTTGGCCGCAGGGGAAAATTCACCCCTCCACTTT. It specifies CAGSLAAGENSPLHF.

This clonotype occurred many times. This rearrangement joins TRBV28 to TRBJ2-1, with TRBD2 identical over 12 bases. The germline CDR1 and CDR2 sequences are MDHEN and SYDVKM. Trimming took 4 bases from V and 7 from J; bases not matched to a gene: 17. This CDR3 has 19 amino acids. This chain's CDR3 is CASSSTSTRTSGKMNEQFF. For the CDR3, the DNA is TGTGCCAGCAGTTCGACGTCCACCCGGACTAGCGGGAAAATGAATGAGCAGTTCTTC.

The chain couples TRBV5-6 to TRBJ2-1, with D maybe TRBD2 (5 bases). Germline V gene data show CDR1 as SGHDT and CDR2 as YYEEEE. The CDR3 covers 18 residues. Trimming took 0 bases from V and 0 from J, leaving 16 bases between them. DNA for the CDR3: TGTGCCAGCAGCTTGGCCCGGTGGCGGGCGAGCTCCTACAATGAGCAGTTCTTC. As protein: CASSLARWRASSYNEQFF.

This clonotype was counted ten times or more. The chain uses TRBV27 and TRBJ1-5; weak D call: TRBD1 (6 bases). Trimming left V 9 bases short and J 3 bases short, with 18 bases between. The CDR3 sequence is 15 residues long. Germline CDR1 and CDR2: MNHEY and SMNVEV (reference sequence). This CDR3 is CASQEIGQHNQPQHF. CDR3 coding DNA: TGTGCCAGTCAAGAAATCGGACAGCACAATCAGCCCCAGCATTTT.

This clonotype occurred a few times. This may stem from a read error, because a much larger clone lies one nucleotide away. This chain links TRBV7-3 with TRBJ2-5; 7 bases align to TRBD2. The germline V gene encodes CDR1 SGHTA and CDR2 FQGTGA. V was clipped by 5 bases and J by 9 bases; unmatched bases: 27. The CDR3 is made up of 19 amino acids. Written as DNA, the CDR3 is TGTGCCAGCAGCCATCCCACTGCGAGGAGGGAGGGCCTGGGGGAGGCCCAGTACTTC. Its translation is CASSHPTARREGLGEAQYF.

This clonotype showed up many times. The chain carries TRBV29-1 and TRBJ1-2; D remains unclear. The V end lost 1 base, the J end lost 7 bases, and 7 bases lay between the germline ends. This CDR3 is built from 11 residues. Per germline, CDR1 SQVTM and CDR2 ANQGSEA. CDR3 coding DNA: TGCAGCGTTGAAGCGCGGATTGGCTACACCTTC. Encoded protein: CSVEARIGYTF.

J is TRBJ1-6 and V is TRBV5-6; 8 positions agree with TRBD1. The germline CDR1 and CDR2 sequences are SGHDT and YYEEEE. The CDR3 totals 15 residues. Germline trimming cut 4 bases from V and 7 bases from J; bases unmatched to any gene: 7. CDR3: CASSGGQGLNSPLHF. DNA for the CDR3: TGTGCCAGCAGCGGAGGACAGGGTCTCAATTCACCCCTCCACTTT. Using reference TRBV5-6 and TRBJ1-6 for the parts outside the CDR3, the full variable domain is DAGVTQSPTHLIKTRGQQVTLRCSPKSGHDTVSWYQQALGQGPQFIFQYYEEEERQRGNFPDRFSGHQFPNYSSELNVNALLLGDSALYLCASSGGQGLNSPLHFGNGTRLTVT.

Ten or more counts support this clonotype. The genes are TRBV18 and TRBJ2-2; TRBD1 matches at 9 bases. V lost 3 bases and J lost 4; bases outside the gene matches: 6. CDR1 and CDR2 from the germline V gene are KGHSH and LQKENI. The CDR3 length is 16 residues. As DNA, the CDR3 is TGTGCCAGCTCACCCCGGGACAGGGCTTCCACCGGGGAGCTGTTTTTT. This encodes CASSPRDRASTGELFF.

Ten or more counts support this clonotype. The limits of the CDR3 on the DNA are not certain, so only TCRdb's listed CDR3 is given. This chain joins TRBV28 and TRBJ2-5; TRBD1 is taken as the D call from the table, unchecked against the DNA. The length of the CDR3 is 15 amino acids, counting both ends. Germline V gene sequence: CDR1 MDHEN, CDR2 SYDVKM. This CDR3 is CASSTSDRGLETQYF.

This chain joins TRBV15 and TRBJ2-7, with 8 bases fitting TRBD2. Germline V CDR1 and CDR2: LNHNV, YYDKDF (reference sequence). V dropped 4 bases and J dropped 3; count of bases not matched to a gene: 8. This CDR3 spans 15 amino acids. This CDR3 is CATSIGGESFYEQYF. Here the CDR3 DNA reads TGTGCCACCAGCATCGGGGGGGAGTCGTTCTACGAGCAGTACTTC.

The rearrangement uses TRBV7-2 and TRBJ2-7; D tentatively reads TRBD1 or TRBD2 (5 bases each). This CDR3 is built from 14 residues. Germline V lookup: CDR1 SGHTA, CDR2 FQGNSA. V dropped 4 bases and J dropped 1 base, with 11 bases sitting between them. The CDR3 coding sequence is TGTGCCAGCAGCTATCGGGACGTATCCTACGAGCAGTACTTC. It encodes CASSYRDVSYEQYF.

This clonotype was seen ten or more times. The chain carries TRBV20-1 and TRBJ2-7, with 10 bases that match TRBD2. The CDR3 is made up of 16 amino acids. The germline V gene encodes CDR1 DFQATT and CDR2 SNEGSKA (reference sequence). Losses at the gene ends were 0 bases for V and 5 bases for J; bases not matched to a gene: 10. This CDR3 is CSARDPRLAGDNEQYF. CDR3 bases: TGCAGTGCTAGAGATCCCCGGCTAGCGGGAGACAACGAGCAGTACTTC.

This clonotype came up many times. The rearrangement joins TRBV20-1 to TRBJ2-7, with D hard to call. The germline V gene encodes CDR1 DFQATT and CDR2 SNEGSKA (reference sequence). The CDR3 loop spans 10 amino acids. V was clipped by 3 bases and J by 5 bases, with 5 bases between them. CDR3 loop: CSASSDEQYF. The CDR3 region has the DNA TGCAGTGCTAGCTCGGACGAGCAGTACTTC.

This clonotype was seen at least ten times. The chain uses TRBV5-1 and TRBJ1-1; D unresolved. The CDR3 consists of 13 residues. The V and J ends lost 6 bases and 6 bases respectively, with 15 bases between them. CDR1 SGHRS and CDR2 YFSETQ come from the germline V gene. The CDR3 reads CASTKEGLSEAFF. In DNA, the CDR3 is TGCGCCAGCACTAAGGAAGGGTTGTCTGAAGCTTTCTTT.

This clonotype was seen more than once but under ten times. A read error is possible here, since a much larger clone lies one base away. This rearrangement joins TRBV3-1 to TRBJ1-3; TRBD1 matches at 11 bases. The CDR3 consists of 16 residues. The junction had 5 bases not matched to a gene; V was cut back by 5 bases and J by 2 bases. The germline V gene has CDR1 LGHDT and CDR2 YNNKEL (reference sequence). The CDR3 sequence is CASSDSDRGPGNTIYF. The DNA for the CDR3 is TGTGCCAGCAGCGACTCGGACAGGGGGCCTGGAAACACCATATATTTT.

The sample holds a few counts of this clonotype. The rearrangement joins TRBV7-3 to TRBJ2-1; 9 bases are shared with TRBD1. V lost 4 bases, J lost 1 base, and 2 bases stayed unmatched. This CDR3 contains 15 residues. From germline, CDR1 is SGHTA and CDR2 FQGTGA. The CDR3 DNA follows: TGTGCCAGCAGCTCCGACAGGGGGTCCTACAATGAGCAGTTCTTC. It specifies CASSSDRGSYNEQFF.

There are many counts of this clonotype. V and J are TRBV20-1 and TRBJ1-2, with 11 bases fitting TRBD1. V shed 6 bases, J shed 4 bases, and the junction held 7 bases outside the gene matches. This CDR3 has 14 residues. The V gene's germline CDR1 is DFQATT and CDR2 SNEGSKA (reference sequence). CDR3 sequence: CSAEDRGRGYGYTF. The CDR3 DNA sequence: TGCAGTGCAGAGGACAGGGGGCGGGGCTATGGCTACACCTTC.

This clonotype was seen ten or more times. The CDR3 here is CASSLTPVGGRNEQFF. The CDR3 nucleotides read TGTGCCAGCAGCTTGACCCCCGTCGGGGGACGCAATGAGCAGTTCTTC. The genes are TRBV7-8 and TRBJ2-1, with D tentatively TRBD2 (6 bases). The germline CDR1 and CDR2 sequences are SGHVS and FQNEAQ. The CDR3 contains 16 residues. Trimming left V 3 bases short and J 6 bases short, with 18 bases between.

This clonotype was detected many times. This sequence joins TRBV2 and TRBJ1-6; tentative D call: TRBD1 (6 bases). The germline V and J ends were trimmed by 10 bases and 7 bases, with 14 bases remaining between them. The CDR3 runs 13 residues. Germline V CDR1 and CDR2: SNHLY, FYNNEI. The CDR3 spells CAIIGQPNSPLHF. The CDR3 coding sequence is TGTGCCATTATTGGACAGCCGAATTCACCCCTCCACTTT.

This clonotype came up many times. V usage is TRBV9 and J usage is TRBJ1-2; possible D gene TRBD1, 6 bases. The germline V gene encodes CDR1 SGDLS and CDR2 YYNGEE. CDR3 length equals 13 residues. Trimming cost V 4 bases and J 8 bases, with 15 bases left between them. The CDR3 here is CASSYEGVEGYTF. CDR3 DNA: TGTGCCAGCAGCTACGAGGGGGTGGAGGGCTACACCTTC.

This clonotype has a count of ten or more. The chain combines TRBV6-2 or TRBV6-3 with TRBJ2-1; no clear D. V was shortened by 7 bases and J by 7 bases, with 11 bases between the two germline ends. Per the germline V gene, CDR1 is MNHEY and CDR2 is SVGEGT. The CDR3 runs to 12 residues. Written as DNA, the CDR3 is TGTGCCAGCAAACCGGCCGGGAATGAGCAGTTCTTC. This gives the protein CASKPAGNEQFF.

In this sample, this clonotype turned up many times. V and J are TRBV12-3 or TRBV12-4 and TRBJ1-1; no clear D gene. The CDR3 covers 13 residues. V was shortened by 5 bases and J by 0 bases, with 7 bases between the two germline ends. The CDR3 DNA is TGTGCCAGCAGTCTCCAGATGAACACTGAAGCTTTCTTT. This translates into CASSLQMNTEAFF.

This clonotype was recorded many times. The chain links TRBV24-1 to TRBJ2-5, with 7 bases lining up with TRBD1. With 12 bases clipped from V and 2 bases from J, the junction kept 8 bases outside the gene matches. The CDR3 totals 13 residues. Germline V gives CDR1 KGHDR, CDR2 SFDVKD. CDR3 protein: CAPRRTGQETQYF. The DNA for the CDR3 is TGTGCCCCCCGACGGACAGGACAAGAGACCCAGTACTTC.